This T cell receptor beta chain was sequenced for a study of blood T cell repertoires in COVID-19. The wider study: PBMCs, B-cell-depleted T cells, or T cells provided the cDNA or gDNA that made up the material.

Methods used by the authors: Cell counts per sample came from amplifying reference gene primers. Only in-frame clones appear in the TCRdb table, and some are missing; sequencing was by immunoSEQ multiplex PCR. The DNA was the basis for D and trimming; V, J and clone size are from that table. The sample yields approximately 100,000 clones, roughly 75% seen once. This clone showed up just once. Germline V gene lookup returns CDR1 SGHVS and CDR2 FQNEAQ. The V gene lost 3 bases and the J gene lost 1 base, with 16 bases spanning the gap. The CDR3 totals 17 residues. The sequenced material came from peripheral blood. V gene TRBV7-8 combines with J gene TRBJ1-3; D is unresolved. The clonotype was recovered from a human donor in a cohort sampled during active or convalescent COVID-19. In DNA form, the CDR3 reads TGTGCCAGCAGCTTTATGAGGGCAGCGACATCTGGAAACACCATATATTTT. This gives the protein CASSFMRAATSGNTIYF.